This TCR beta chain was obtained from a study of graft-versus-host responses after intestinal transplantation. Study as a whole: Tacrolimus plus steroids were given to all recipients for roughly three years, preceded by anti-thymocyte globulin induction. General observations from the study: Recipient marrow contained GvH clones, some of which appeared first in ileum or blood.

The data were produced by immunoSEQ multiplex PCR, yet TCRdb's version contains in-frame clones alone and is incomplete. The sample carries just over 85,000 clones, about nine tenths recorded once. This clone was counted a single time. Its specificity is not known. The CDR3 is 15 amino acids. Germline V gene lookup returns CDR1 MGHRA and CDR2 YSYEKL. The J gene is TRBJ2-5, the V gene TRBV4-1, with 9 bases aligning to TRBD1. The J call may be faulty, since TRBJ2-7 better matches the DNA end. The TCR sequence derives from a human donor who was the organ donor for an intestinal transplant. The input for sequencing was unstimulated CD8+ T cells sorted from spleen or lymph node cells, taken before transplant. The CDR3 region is CASSFRDREWGEQYF. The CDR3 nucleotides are TGCGCCAGCAGCTTCCGGGACAGGGAATGGGGCGAGCAGTACTTC.